A single T cell receptor beta chain is shown here with its context. Its matching antigen is unknown. This sample stems from a study of OX40 agonist ivuxolimab in advanced cancers. In the study overall: Hepatocellular carcinoma, melanoma, renal cell or head and neck cancer was diagnosed in the dose-escalation patients. Aged roughly 23 to 90 with a mean of 60 years, they were around 83% male. Notes on the study in general: The mean number of expanded clones was higher in CD8+ T cells than in CD4+.

With 0 bases removed from V and 2 bases from J, the gap between germline ends came to 5 bases. From germline, CDR1 is SGDLS and CDR2 YYNGEE. The CDR3 has 14 amino acids. Using immunoSEQ multiplex PCR, the repertoire was profiled, and TCRdb retains in-frame clones only, with some absent. Seen here are around 40,000 clones, 82% observed once, and the top ten hold less than 2.5%. The source was CD4+ or CD8+ T cells sorted from blood, collected in a trial of the OX40 agonist ivuxolimab. The source of this sequence is an adult with an advanced solid tumor such as melanoma, head and neck, liver or kidney cancer. The rearrangement links TRBV9 to TRBJ2-2; no definite D call. In nucleotides, the CDR3 is TGTGCCAGCAGCGTAGAACCAAACACCGGGGAGCTGTTTTTT. Translating gives CASSVEPNTGELFF. The whole variable domain, remainder taken from reference TRBV9 and TRBJ2-2, is DSGVTQTPKHLITATGQRVTLRCSPRSGDLSVYWYQQSLDQGLQFLIQYYNGEERAKGNILERFSAQQFPDLHSELNLSSLELGDSALYFCASSVEPNTGELFFGEGSRLTVL.